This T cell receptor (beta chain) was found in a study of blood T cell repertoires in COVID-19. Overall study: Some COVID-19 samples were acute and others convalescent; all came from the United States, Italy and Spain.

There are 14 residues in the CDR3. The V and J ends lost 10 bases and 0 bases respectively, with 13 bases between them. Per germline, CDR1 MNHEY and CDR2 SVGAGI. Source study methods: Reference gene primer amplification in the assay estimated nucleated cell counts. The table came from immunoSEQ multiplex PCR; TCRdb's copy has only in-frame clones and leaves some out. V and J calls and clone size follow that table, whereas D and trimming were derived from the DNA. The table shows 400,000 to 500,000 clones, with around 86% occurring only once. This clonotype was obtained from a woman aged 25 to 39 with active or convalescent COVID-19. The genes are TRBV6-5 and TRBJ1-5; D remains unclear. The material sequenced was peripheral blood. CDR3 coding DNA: TGTGCCACCCTTACTGACAATAGCAATCAGCCCCAGCATTTT. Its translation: CATLTDNSNQPQHF.